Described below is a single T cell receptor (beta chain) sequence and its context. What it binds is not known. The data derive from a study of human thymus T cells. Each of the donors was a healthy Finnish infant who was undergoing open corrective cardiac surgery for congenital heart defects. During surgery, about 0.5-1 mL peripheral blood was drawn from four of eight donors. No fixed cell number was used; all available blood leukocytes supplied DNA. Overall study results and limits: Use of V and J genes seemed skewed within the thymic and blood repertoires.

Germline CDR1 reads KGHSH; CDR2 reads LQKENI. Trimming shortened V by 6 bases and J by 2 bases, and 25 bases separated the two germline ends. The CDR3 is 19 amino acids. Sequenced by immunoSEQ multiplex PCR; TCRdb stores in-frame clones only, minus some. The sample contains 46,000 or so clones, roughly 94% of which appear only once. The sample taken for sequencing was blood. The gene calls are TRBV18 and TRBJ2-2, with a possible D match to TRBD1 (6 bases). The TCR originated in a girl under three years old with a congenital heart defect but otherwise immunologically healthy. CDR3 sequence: CASSPPILLPGHNTGELFF. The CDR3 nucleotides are TGTGCCAGCTCGCCTCCGATCCTATTGCCGGGACATAACACCGGGGAGCTGTTTTTT.